What follows are 17 T cell receptor beta chains derived from one specimen sequenced in a study of blood T cell repertoires in COVID-19. The assay was immunoSEQ multiplex PCR, and TCRdb's table has in-frame clones only and misses some. This table holds hundreds of thousands of clones, around 84% found once. Material: PBMCs or T cells enriched from blood (not recorded which). These receptors were collected from a woman aged 50 to 60 who had recovered from COVID-19.

The J gene is TRBJ2-3, the V gene TRBV3-1 (or the pseudogene TRBV3-2); 10 positions agree with TRBD1. The CDR3 has 15 residues. Per the germline V gene, CDR1 is LGHDT and CDR2 is YNNKEL (reference sequence). The V segment lost 5 bases and the J segment 4 bases; nucleotides outside the gene matches: 6. The CDR3 reads CASSSDRGLADTQYF. CDR3 DNA sequence: TGTGCCAGCAGCAGCGACAGGGGGCTGGCAGATACGCAGTATTTT.

The chain uses TRBV10-1 and TRBJ1-2; 7 nucleotides line up with TRBD1. The CDR3 runs to 13 residues. Germline CDR1 and CDR2: WNHNN and SYGVQD (reference sequence). Germline trimming cut 4 bases from V and 7 bases from J; bases unmatched to any gene: 6. CDR3 region: CASSADRVVGYTF. The CDR3 DNA reads as TGCGCCAGCAGTGCCGACAGGGTAGTTGGCTACACCTTC.

CDR3 sequence (DNA): TGTGCCTGGATCGGCGGCAGGGTCAATATGAACACTGAAGCTTTCTTT. Amino acid sequence: CAWIGGRVNMNTEAFF. This sequence joins TRBV30 and TRBJ1-1; TRBD1 might be the D (5 bases). The CDR3 has 16 amino acids. CDR1 and CDR2 from the germline V gene are GTSNPN and SVGIG (reference sequence). Trimming removed 4 bases from V and 0 bases from J, with 18 bases in between.

V is TRBV3-1 (or the pseudogene TRBV3-2) and J is TRBJ1-2; TRBD1 is a possible D gene (5 bases). With 0 bases removed from V and 2 bases from J, the gap between germline ends came to 13 bases. The CDR3 has 16 residues. Germline CDR1 reads LGHDT; CDR2 reads YNNKEL (reference sequence). The CDR3 loop is CASSQDRSGNNYGYTF. CDR3 bases: TGTGCCAGCAGCCAAGATCGGTCAGGGAACAACTATGGCTACACCTTC.

V and J are TRBV16 and TRBJ1-4; D call uncertain. The CDR3 totals 15 residues. V lost 4 bases to trimming and J lost 7 bases, with 16 bases between them. Germline V gene data show CDR1 as KGHSY and CDR2 as FQNENV. This CDR3 reads CASSLQTGLGEKLFF. DNA for the CDR3: TGTGCCAGCAGCCTCCAAACCGGGTTGGGTGAAAAACTGTTTTTT.

The V and J genes are TRBV6-5 and TRBJ1-2; D not resolved. The V end lost 0 bases, the J end lost 4 bases, and 12 bases lay between the germline ends. Germline V gene sequence: CDR1 MNHEY, CDR2 SVGAGI. This CDR3 is built from 15 residues. The DNA of the CDR3 is TGTGCCAGCAGTTACTCGGATGCAGGCCCCTATGGCTACACCTTC. Translation gives CASSYSDAGPYGYTF.

This chain uses TRBV5-6 with TRBJ1-5, with 9 nucleotides matching TRBD1. CDR1 SGHDT and CDR2 YYEEEE come from the germline V gene. J lost 5 bases, V lost 4 bases, and 10 bases had no gene match. The CDR3 covers 16 residues. In DNA, the CDR3 is TGTGCCAGCAGCGCTATGGACAGGGGAGGAGATCAGCCCCAGCATTTT. The encoded protein is CASSAMDRGGDQPQHF.

V is TRBV6-2 or TRBV6-3 and J is TRBJ2-1; D remains unclear. The V gene's germline CDR1 is MNHEY and CDR2 SVGEGT. The CDR3 contains 14 residues. Trimming removed 0 bases at V and 7 bases at J, with 10 bases between. The CDR3: CASSYSEIKNEQFF. CDR3 DNA sequence: TGTGCCAGCAGTTACTCCGAGATTAAGAATGAGCAGTTCTTC.

The chain couples TRBV27 to TRBJ2-7, with D hard to call. This CDR3 region has 13 residues. The germline V gene has CDR1 MNHEY and CDR2 SMNVEV (reference sequence). V was shortened by 3 bases and J by 0 bases, with 6 bases between the two germline ends. The CDR3 DNA sequence: TGTGCCAGCAGTTTCGGTACCTCCTACGAGCAGTACTTC. Translation: CASSFGTSYEQYF.

This chain connects TRBV11-2 to TRBJ2-7, with 12 bases lining up with TRBD2. V trimming: 8 bases; J trimming: 9 bases; junction bases outside the gene matches: 11. From germline, CDR1 is SGHAT and CDR2 FQNNGV. The CDR3 runs 14 residues. The CDR3 loop is CASGFQTSGGPQYF. CDR3 bases: TGTGCCAGCGGGTTTCAGACTAGCGGGGGCCCGCAGTACTTC. Supplemented by reference TRBV11-2 and TRBJ2-7, the full variable domain reads EAGVAQSPRYKIIEKRQSVAFWCNPISGHATLYWYQQILGQGPKLLIQFQNNGVVDDSQLPKDRFSAERLKGVDSTLKIQPAKLEDSAVYLCASGFQTSGGPQYFGPGTRLTVT.

The rearrangement links TRBV18 to TRBJ1-5; 8 bases fit TRBD1. This CDR3 region has 16 residues. Looked up from germline, CDR1 is KGHSH and CDR2 is LQKENI. The junction had 5 bases not matched to a gene; V was cut back by 2 bases and J by 2 bases. The CDR3 reads CASSPTGGRGNQPQHF. The CDR3 coding sequence is TGTGCCAGCTCACCAACAGGGGGTCGGGGCAATCAGCCCCAGCATTTT.

The sample holds one count of this clone. The chain uses TRBV5-4 and TRBJ2-7; 7 bases agree with TRBD2. V shed 6 bases, J shed 3 bases, and the junction held 6 bases outside the gene matches. CDR1 SGHNT and CDR2 YYREEE come from the germline V gene (reference sequence). The CDR3 has 13 amino acids. CDR3 nucleotides: TGTGCCAGCATCGGGACTAATGACTACGAGCAGTACTTC. It translates to CASIGTNDYEQYF.

The rearrangement links TRBV6-5 to TRBJ2-2; D is perhaps TRBD1 (6 bases). V was cut by 7 bases and J by 3 bases, with 12 bases left in between. The CDR3 is 14 residues long. Germline CDR1 reads MNHEY; CDR2 reads SVGAGI. The CDR3 DNA sequence: TGTGCCAGCAATACAGGGTTGGACACCGGGGAGCTGTTTTTT. Amino acids: CASNTGLDTGELFF.

V gene TRBV7-9 combines with J gene TRBJ1-5; D ambiguous. The CDR3 is made up of 13 amino acids. Germline V lookup: CDR1 SEHNR, CDR2 FQNEAQ (reference sequence). V lost 5 bases and J 0 bases, leaving 5 bases between the germline ends. For the CDR3, the DNA is TGTGCCAGCAGCCCGGGTAGCAATCAGCCCCAGCATTTT. Translating it yields CASSPGSNQPQHF.

The chain carries TRBV4-2 and TRBJ2-1; TRBD2 aligns across 13 bases. The CDR3 length is 17 residues. CDR1 and CDR2 (germline): LGHNA, YNFKEQ. V dropped 0 bases and J dropped 4; count of bases not matched to a gene: 3. CDR3 in DNA: TGTGCCAGCAGCCAAGATGGGACTAGCGGGATATACAATGAGCAGTTCTTC. This codes for CASSQDGTSGIYNEQFF.

The chain carries TRBV5-6 and TRBJ2-7; maybe TRBD2 (7 bases). The CDR3 is 14 residues long. The V gene lost 2 bases and the J gene lost 3 bases, with 12 bases spanning the gap. Per the germline V gene, CDR1 is SGHDT and CDR2 is YYEEEE. The CDR3 bases are TGTGCCAGCAGCTTCCCCGGGGGGCTCTACGAGCAGTACTTC. Translating it yields CASSFPGGLYEQYF.

The rearrangement links TRBV6-1 to TRBJ2-1, with 13 bases lining up with TRBD2. V shed 4 bases, J shed 7 bases, and the junction held 13 bases outside the gene matches. Germline values: CDR1 MNHNS, CDR2 SASEGT. CDR3 length equals 18 residues. This chain's CDR3 is CASSVTSGGAPIENEQFF. The CDR3 DNA is TGTGCCAGCAGTGTCACTAGCGGGGGGGCCCCAATTGAGAATGAGCAGTTCTTC.